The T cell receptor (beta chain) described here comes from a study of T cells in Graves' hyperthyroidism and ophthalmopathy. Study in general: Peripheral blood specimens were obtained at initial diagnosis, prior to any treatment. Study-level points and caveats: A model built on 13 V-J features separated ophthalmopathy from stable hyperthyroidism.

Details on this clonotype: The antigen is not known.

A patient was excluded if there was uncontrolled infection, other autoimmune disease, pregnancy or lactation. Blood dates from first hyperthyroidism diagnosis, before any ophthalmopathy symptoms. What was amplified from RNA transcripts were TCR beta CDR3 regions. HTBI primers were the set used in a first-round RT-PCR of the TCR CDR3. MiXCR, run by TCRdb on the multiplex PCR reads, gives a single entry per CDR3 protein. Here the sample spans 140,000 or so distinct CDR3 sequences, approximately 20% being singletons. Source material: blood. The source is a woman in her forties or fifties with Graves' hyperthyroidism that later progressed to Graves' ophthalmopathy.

CDR3 in DNA: TGTGCCAGCAGCGATGACAGCTACGAGCAGTACTTC. It encodes CASSDDSYEQYF. V and J are TRBV12-3 or TRBV12-4 and TRBJ2-7, with a weak D call TRBD1 (5 bases). V was cut by 6 bases and J by 3 bases, with 9 bases left in between. The CDR3 sequence is 12 residues long.